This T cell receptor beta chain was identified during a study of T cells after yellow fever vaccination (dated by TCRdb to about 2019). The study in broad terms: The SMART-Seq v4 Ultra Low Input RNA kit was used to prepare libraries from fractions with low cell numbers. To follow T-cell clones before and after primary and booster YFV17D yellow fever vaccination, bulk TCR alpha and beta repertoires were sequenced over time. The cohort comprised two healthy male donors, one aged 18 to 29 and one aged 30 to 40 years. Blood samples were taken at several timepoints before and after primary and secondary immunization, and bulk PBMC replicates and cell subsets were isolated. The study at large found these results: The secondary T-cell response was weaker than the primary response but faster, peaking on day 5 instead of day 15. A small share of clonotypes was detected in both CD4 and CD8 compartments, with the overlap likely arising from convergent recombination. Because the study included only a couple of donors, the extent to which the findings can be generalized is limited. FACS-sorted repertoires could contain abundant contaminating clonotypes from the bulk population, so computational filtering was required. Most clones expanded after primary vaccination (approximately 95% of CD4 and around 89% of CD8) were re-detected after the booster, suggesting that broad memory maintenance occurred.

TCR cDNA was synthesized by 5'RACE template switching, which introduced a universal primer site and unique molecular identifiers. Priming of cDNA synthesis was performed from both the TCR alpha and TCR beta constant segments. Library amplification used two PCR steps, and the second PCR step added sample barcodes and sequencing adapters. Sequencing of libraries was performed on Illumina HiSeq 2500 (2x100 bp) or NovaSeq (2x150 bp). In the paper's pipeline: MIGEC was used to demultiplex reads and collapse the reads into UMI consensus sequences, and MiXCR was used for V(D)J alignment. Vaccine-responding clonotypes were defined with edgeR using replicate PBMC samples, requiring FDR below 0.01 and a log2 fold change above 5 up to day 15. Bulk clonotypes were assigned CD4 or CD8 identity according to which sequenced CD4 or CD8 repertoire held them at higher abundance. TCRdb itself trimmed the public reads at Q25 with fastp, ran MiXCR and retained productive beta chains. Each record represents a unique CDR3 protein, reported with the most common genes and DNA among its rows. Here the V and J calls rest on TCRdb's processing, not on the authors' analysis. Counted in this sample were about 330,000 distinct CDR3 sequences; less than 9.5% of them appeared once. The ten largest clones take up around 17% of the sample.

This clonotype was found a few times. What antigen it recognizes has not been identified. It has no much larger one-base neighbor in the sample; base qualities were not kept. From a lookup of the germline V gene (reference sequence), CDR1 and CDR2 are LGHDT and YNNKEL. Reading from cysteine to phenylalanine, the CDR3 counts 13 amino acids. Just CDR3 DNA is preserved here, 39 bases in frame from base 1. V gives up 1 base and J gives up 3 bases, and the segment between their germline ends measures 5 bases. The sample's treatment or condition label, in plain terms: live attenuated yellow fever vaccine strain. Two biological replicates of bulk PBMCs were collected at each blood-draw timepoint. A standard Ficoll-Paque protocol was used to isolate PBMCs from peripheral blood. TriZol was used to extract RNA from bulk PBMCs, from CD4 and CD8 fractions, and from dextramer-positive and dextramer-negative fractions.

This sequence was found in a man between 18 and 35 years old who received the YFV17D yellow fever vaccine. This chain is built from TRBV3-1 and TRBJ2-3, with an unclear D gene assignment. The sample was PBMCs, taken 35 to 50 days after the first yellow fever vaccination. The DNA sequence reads TGTGCCAGCAGCCAAGTTGGTACAGATACGCAGTATTTT. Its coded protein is CASSQVGTDTQYF.